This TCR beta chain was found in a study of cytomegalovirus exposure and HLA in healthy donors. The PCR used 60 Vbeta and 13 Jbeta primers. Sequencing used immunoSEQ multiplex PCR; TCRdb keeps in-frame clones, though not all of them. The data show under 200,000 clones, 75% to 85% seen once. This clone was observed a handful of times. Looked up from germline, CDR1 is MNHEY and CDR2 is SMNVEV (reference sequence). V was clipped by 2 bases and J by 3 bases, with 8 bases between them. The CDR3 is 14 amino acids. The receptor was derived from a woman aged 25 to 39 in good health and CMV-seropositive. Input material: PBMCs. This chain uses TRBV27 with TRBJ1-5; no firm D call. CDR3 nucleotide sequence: TGTGCCAGCAGTTTAGGGCACCTCAATCAGCCCCAGCATTTT. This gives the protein CASSLGHLNQPQHF.